These 8 T cell receptor beta chains were all obtained from the same sample, sequenced in a study of graft-versus-host responses after intestinal transplantation. Libraries were prepared by immunoSEQ multiplex PCR; TCRdb keeps only in-frame clonotypes and omits some of them. Among some 23,000 clones listed, less than 95% were seen once. The material sequenced was PBMCs, taken 156 days after intestinal transplant. The source of these receptors is a human patient who received an intestinal transplant, so some T cells may come from the graft donor.

V is TRBV5-5 and J is TRBJ2-5, with 8 nucleotides matching TRBD2. The junction had 9 bases not matched to a gene; V was cut back by 4 bases and J by 1 base. This CDR3 is built from 16 residues. Germline CDR1 is SGHKS and CDR2 is YYEKEE (reference sequence). Here the CDR3 DNA reads TGTGCCAGCAGCCCGGCCCCTGCGGGAGGCCAAGAGACCCAGTACTTC. This encodes CASSPAPAGGQETQYF.

This clone was seen just once. V usage is TRBV13 and J usage is TRBJ1-3; 7 bases align to TRBD1. V dropped 6 bases and J dropped 0; count of bases not matched to a gene: 8. CDR1 is PRHDT, CDR2 FYEKMQ, per germline (reference sequence). The CDR3 has 16 amino acids. The CDR3 DNA is TGTGCCAGCAGTTTTCTGGGGACAGTCTCTGGAAACACCATATATTTT. Protein: CASSFLGTVSGNTIYF. The variable domain in full, completed from reference TRBV13 and TRBJ1-3, reads AAGVIQSPRHLIKEKRETATLKCYPIPRHDTVYWYQQGPGQDPQFLISFYEKMQSDKGSIPDRFSAQQFSDYHSELNMSSLELGDSALYFCASSFLGTVSGNTIYFGEGSWLTVV.

CDR3 region: CASSLTGANTGELFF. The CDR3 DNA reads TGTGCCAGCAGCCTGACAGGGGCGAACACCGGGGAGCTGTTTTTT. The J gene is TRBJ2-2, the V gene TRBV28; 8 bases are a match to TRBD1. The germline CDR1 and CDR2 sequences are MDHEN and SYDVKM. With V trimmed by 6 bases and J by 0 bases, 3 bases remained unmatched. The CDR3 sequence is 15 residues long.

The CDR3 DNA is TGTGCCAGCAGCAGGGGACTAGCGGGGGGGGTGAACAATGAGCAGTTCTTC. Its translation: CASSRGLAGGVNNEQFF. V usage is TRBV21-1 and J usage is TRBJ2-1; TRBD2 reflects the table's D call only, with no check against the DNA. TRBV21-1 constitutes a pseudogene. CDR3 size: 17 residues.

This clone appeared once. DNA of the CDR3: TGTGCCAGCAGTGTGGGACAGGGAAGCGAGCAGTACTTC. Its translation is CASSVGQGSEQYF. The J gene is TRBJ2-7, the V gene TRBV25-1, with 9 bases that match TRBD1. Germline assignment: CDR1 MGHDK and CDR2 SYGVNS. V was clipped by 4 bases and J by 6 bases; unmatched bases: 4. The CDR3 is 13 amino acids.

The genes are TRBV10-1 and TRBJ2-7, with 7 nucleotides matching TRBD2. V shed 3 bases, J shed 4 bases, and the junction held 9 bases outside the gene matches. From germline, CDR1 is WNHNN and CDR2 SYGVQD (reference sequence). The CDR3 is 15 amino acids. CDR3 nucleotides: TGCGCCAGCAGTGAACGTCGCGGGAGCGGGTACGAGCAGTACTTC. Amino acid sequence: CASSERRGSGYEQYF.

The chain links TRBV2 to TRBJ2-1; perhaps TRBD2 as D (7 bases). Germline V gene data show CDR1 as SNHLY and CDR2 as FYNNEI. Trimming cost V 5 bases and J 4 bases, with 15 bases left between them. The CDR3 is made up of 15 amino acids. CDR3 DNA sequence: TGTGCCAGCAGTTCGACGGGGGGCAGATACAATGAGCAGTTCTTC. Translation gives CASSSTGGRYNEQFF.

This clone was detected only once. V usage is TRBV6-1 and J usage is TRBJ1-2, with D unclear. Germline V CDR1 and CDR2: MNHNS, SASEGT. Between the trimmed V and J ends, which lost 3 bases and 7 bases, there was a span of 6 bases. There are 11 residues in the CDR3. The CDR3 nucleotides are TGTGCCAGCAGTGACGGGAGTGGCTACACCTTC. This encodes CASSDGSGYTF.